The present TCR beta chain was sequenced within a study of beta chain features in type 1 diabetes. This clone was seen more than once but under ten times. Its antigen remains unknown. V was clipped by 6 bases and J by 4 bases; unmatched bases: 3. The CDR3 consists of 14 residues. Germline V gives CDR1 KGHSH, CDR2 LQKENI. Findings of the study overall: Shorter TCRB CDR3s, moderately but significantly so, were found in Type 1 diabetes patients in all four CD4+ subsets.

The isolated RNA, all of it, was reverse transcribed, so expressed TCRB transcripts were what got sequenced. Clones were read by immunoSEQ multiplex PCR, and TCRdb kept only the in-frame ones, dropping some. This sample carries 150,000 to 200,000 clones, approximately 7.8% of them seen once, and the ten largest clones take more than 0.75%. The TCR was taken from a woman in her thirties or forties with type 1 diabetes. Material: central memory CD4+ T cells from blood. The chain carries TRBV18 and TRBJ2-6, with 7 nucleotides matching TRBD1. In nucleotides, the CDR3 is TGTGCCAGCTCCGGACAGGCCGGGGCCAACGTCCTGACTTTC. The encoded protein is CASSGQAGANVLTF. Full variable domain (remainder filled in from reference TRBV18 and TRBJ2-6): NAGVMQNPRHLVRRRGQEARLRCSPMKGHSHVYWYRQLPEEGLKFMVYLQKENIIDESGMPKERFSAEFPKEGPSILRIQQVVRGDSAAYFCASSGQAGANVLTFGAGSRLTVL.